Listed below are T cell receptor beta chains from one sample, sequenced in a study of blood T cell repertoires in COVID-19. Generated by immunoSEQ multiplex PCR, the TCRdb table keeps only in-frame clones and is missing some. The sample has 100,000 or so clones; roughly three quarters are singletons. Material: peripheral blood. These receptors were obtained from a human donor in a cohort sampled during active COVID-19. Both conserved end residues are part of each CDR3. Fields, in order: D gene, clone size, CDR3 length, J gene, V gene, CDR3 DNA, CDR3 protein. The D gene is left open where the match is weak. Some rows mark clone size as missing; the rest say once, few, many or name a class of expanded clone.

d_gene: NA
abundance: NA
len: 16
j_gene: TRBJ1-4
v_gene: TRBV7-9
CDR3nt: TGTGCCAGCAGCTTAGGCGCGTTAGGCGGACAAGAAAAACTGTTTTTT
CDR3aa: CASSLGALGGQEKLFF

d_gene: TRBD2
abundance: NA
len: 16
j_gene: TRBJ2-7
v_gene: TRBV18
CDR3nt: TGTGCCAGCTCACCGCCAAGCGGGAGGGATTCCTACGAGCAGTACTTC
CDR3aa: CASSPPSGRDSYEQYF

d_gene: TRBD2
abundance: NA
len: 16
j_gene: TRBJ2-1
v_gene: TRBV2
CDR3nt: TGTGCCAGCAGTGCCGAGGGCGGGAGAAACTACAATGAGCAGTTCTTC
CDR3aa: CASSAEGGRNYNEQFF

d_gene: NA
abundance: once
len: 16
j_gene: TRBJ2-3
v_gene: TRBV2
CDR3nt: TGTGCCAGCAGTGAACATCAGCGTCCTAGCACAGATACGCAGTATTTT
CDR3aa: CASSEHQRPSTDTQYF

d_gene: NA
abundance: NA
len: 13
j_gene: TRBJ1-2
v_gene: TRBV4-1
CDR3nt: TGCGCCAGCAGCCAAGATCAGAACTATGGCTACACCTTC
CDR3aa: CASSQDQNYGYTF

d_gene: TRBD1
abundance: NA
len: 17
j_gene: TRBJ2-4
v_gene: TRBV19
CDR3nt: TGTGCCAGTAGTATAGATCACCGAACAGGGGTCGGAAACATTCAGTACTTC
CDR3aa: CASSIDHRTGVGNIQYF

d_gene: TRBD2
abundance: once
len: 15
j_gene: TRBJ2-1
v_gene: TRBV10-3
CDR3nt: TGTGCCATCAGTCTCATTAGCGGGAGGGGGAATGAGCAGTTCTTC
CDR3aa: CAISLISGRGNEQFF

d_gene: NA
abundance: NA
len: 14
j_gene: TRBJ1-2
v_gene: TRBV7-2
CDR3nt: TGTGCCAGCAGCTCCCTGGGGGGGGTTAGTGGCTACACCTTC
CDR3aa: CASSSLGGVSGYTF

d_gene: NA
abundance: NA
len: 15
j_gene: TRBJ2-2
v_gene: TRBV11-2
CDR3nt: TGTGCCAGCAGCTTAGATCCCCTGAACACCGGGGAGCTGTTTTTT
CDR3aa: CASSLDPLNTGELFF

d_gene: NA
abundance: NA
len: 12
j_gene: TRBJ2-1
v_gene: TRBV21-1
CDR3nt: TGTGCCAGCCCACGGGGGGGAAATGAGCAGTTCTTC
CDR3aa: CASPRGGNEQFF

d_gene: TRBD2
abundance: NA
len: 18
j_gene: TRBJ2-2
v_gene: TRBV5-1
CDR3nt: TGCGCCAGCAGCTTGAGGGTATTGAGCGGGAGTGACACCGGGGAGCTGTTTTTT
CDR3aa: CASSLRVLSGSDTGELFF

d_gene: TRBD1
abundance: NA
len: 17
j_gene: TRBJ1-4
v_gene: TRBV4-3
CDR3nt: TGCGCCAGCAGCCAAGGGACCTTAGAGACAGGGGGGGAAAAACTGTTTTTT
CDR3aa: CASSQGTLETGGEKLFF

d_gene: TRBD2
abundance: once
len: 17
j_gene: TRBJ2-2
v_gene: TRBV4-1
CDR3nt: TGCGCCAGCAGCCAGGGACTAGCGGGAGAAGCCACCGGGGAGCTGTTTTTT
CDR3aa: CASSQGLAGEATGELFF

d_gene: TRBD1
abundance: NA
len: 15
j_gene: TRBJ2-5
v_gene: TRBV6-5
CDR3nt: TGTGCCAGCAGGATGACAGGGGGCGAAGAAGTGACCCAGTACTTC
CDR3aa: CASRMTGGEEVTQYF

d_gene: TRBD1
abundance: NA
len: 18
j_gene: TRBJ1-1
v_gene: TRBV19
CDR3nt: TGTGCCAGTAGTAGCCATGGACAGGGAAGGGCGGTGAACACTGAAGCTTTCTTT
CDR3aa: CASSSHGQGRAVNTEAFF

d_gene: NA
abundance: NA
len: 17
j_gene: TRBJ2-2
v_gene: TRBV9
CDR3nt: TGTGCCAGCAGCGTAGCTGGACACTATCTCTACACCGGGGAGCTGTTTTTT
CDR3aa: CASSVAGHYLYTGELFF

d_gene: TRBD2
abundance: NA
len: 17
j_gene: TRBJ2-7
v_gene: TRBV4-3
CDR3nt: TGCGCCAGCAGCCGACATTCTAGCGGCCAGACAGTTTACGAGCAGTACTTC
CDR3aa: CASSRHSSGQTVYEQYF

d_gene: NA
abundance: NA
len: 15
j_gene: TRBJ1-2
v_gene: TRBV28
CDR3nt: TGTGCCAGCAGTTGGGGCCCAGGGCCCAACTATGGCTACACCTTC
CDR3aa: CASSWGPGPNYGYTF

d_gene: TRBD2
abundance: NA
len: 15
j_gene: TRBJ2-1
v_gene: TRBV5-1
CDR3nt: TGCGCCAGCAGCTTGGGCGGGGGGGTCGCCAATGAGCAGTTCTTC
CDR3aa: CASSLGGGVANEQFF

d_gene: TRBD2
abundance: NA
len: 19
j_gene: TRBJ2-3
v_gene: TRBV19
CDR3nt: TGTGCCAGTAGTATAGAACTAGCGGGAGTGGCGTCTAGCACAGATACGCAGTATTTT
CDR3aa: CASSIELAGVASSTDTQYF

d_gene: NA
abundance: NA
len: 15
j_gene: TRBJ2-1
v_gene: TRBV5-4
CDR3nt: TGTGCCAGCAGCTCTGACTTCGCCTCCTACAATGAGCAGTTCTTC
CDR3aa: CASSSDFASYNEQFF

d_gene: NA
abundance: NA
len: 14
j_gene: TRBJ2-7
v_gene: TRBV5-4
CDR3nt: TGTGCCAGCAGCAGTCAGGGAACCCTAGACGAGCAGTACTTC
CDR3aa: CASSSQGTLDEQYF